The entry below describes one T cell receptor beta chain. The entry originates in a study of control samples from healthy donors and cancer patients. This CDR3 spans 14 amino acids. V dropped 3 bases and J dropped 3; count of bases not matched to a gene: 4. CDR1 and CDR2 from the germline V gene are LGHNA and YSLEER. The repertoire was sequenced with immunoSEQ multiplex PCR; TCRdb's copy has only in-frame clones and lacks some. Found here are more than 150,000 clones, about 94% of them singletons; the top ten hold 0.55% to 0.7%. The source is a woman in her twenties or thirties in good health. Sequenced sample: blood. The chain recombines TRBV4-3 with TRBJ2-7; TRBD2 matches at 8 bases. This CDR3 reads CASSHVLADYEQYF. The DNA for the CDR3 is TGCGCCAGCAGCCACGTACTAGCGGACTACGAGCAGTACTTC.